These 19 T cell receptor beta chains were all obtained from the same sample, sequenced in a study of Tregs in tolerant kidney transplant recipients. Sequencing was performed with immunoSEQ multiplex PCR; in TCRdb, only in-frame clones are kept and a portion is missing. The sample records 75,000 to 95,000 clones, more than 80% being singletons. Material for sequencing was CD8+ T cells from blood. These receptors originate from a human donor in good health.

The chain has TRBV14 and TRBJ1-1; maybe TRBD1 (5 bases). The CDR3 totals 12 residues. V shed 4 bases and J shed 4 bases, with 7 bases lying between them. Germline V CDR1 and CDR2: SGHDN, FVKESK. The CDR3 protein is CASSRDRTEAFF. In DNA, the CDR3 is TGTGCCAGCAGCCGGGACCGCACTGAAGCTTTCTTT.

The chain has TRBV11-3 and TRBJ2-6; 15 nucleotides line up with TRBD2. The J segment lost 4 bases and the V segment lost 5 bases, leaving 6 bases of the junction unmatched. Per the germline V gene, CDR1 is SGHNT and CDR2 is YENEEA. The CDR3 has 18 amino acids. The CDR3 is CASSPGLAGGEGANVLTF. The CDR3 bases are TGTGCCAGCAGCCCCGGACTAGCGGGAGGGGAGGGGGCCAACGTCCTGACTTTC. Filled out from reference TRBV11-3 and TRBJ2-6, the complete variable domain reads EAGVVQSPRYKIIEKKQPVAFWCNPISGHNTLYWYLQNLGQGPELLIRYENEEAVDDSQLPKDRFSAERLKGVDSTLKIQPAELGDSAVYLCASSPGLAGGEGANVLTFGAGSRLTVL.

The sample holds one count of this clone. The chain has TRBV15 and TRBJ2-1; D gene ambiguous. Trimming took 5 bases from V and 4 from J, leaving 9 bases between them. Germline CDR1 LNHNV, CDR2 YYDKDF (reference sequence). The CDR3 covers 13 residues. CDR3 DNA sequence: TGTGCCACCAGCGCATCAGTTTACAATGAGCAGTTCTTC. Protein sequence: CATSASVYNEQFF.

The chain links TRBV9 to TRBJ2-1; no clear D. CDR3 length: 16 amino acids. Germline CDR1 is SGDLS and CDR2 is YYNGEE. Trimming cost V 0 bases and J 0 bases, with 10 bases left between them. CDR3 residues: CASSVVRQISYNEQFF. CDR3 DNA sequence: TGTGCCAGCAGCGTAGTGAGGCAGATCTCCTACAATGAGCAGTTCTTC.

The rearrangement links TRBV25-1 to TRBJ2-1, with D uncertain. Germline CDR1 reads MGHDK; CDR2 reads SYGVNS. V lost 3 bases, J lost 8 bases, and 5 bases lay in between. CDR3 length equals 11 residues. The CDR3 region has the DNA TGTGCCAGCAGTGAGGGTCATGAGCAGTTCTTC. Protein sequence: CASSEGHEQFF.

This chain joins TRBV6-1 and TRBJ2-7; 8 nucleotides align to TRBD1. CDR1 is MNHNS, CDR2 SASEGT, per germline. Unmatched junction bases numbered 3, after V lost 5 bases and J lost 3 bases. CDR3 length equals 13 residues. The CDR3: CASSRQGFYEQYF. CDR3 nucleotides: TGTGCCAGCAGTAGACAGGGGTTCTACGAGCAGTACTTC.

The gene calls are TRBV11-2 and TRBJ1-2, with D perhaps matching TRBD1 (6 bases). The V gene's germline CDR1 is SGHAT and CDR2 FQNNGV. The germline V and J ends were trimmed by 5 bases and 4 bases, with 11 bases remaining between them. There are 13 residues in the CDR3. CDR3 sequence: CASSTGAFYGYTF. The CDR3 DNA sequence: TGTGCCAGCAGCACGGGGGCATTCTATGGCTACACCTTC.

This rearrangement joins TRBV5-4 to TRBJ2-7, with a weak D call TRBD2 (8 bases). This CDR3 comprises 15 residues. Per germline, CDR1 SGHNT and CDR2 YYREEE (reference sequence). Trimming removed 2 bases at V and 2 bases at J, with 14 bases between. The CDR3 sequence is CASSFSGTAAYEQYF. CDR3 nucleotide sequence: TGTGCCAGCAGCTTTAGCGGGACAGCAGCCTACGAGCAGTACTTC.

The rearrangement links TRBV7-9 to TRBJ2-3; the match to TRBD2 covers 13 bases. Germline assignment: CDR1 SEHNR and CDR2 FQNEAQ (reference sequence). The V segment lost 1 base and the J segment 3 bases; nucleotides outside the gene matches: 7. This CDR3 has 18 residues. The chain's CDR3 is CASSLGGLAGVGTDTQYF. For the CDR3, the DNA is TGTGCCAGCAGCTTAGGAGGACTAGCGGGAGTGGGGACAGATACGCAGTATTTT.

The chain links TRBV30 to TRBJ1-5; D call uncertain. CDR3 length: 15 residues. V was shortened by 0 bases and J by 0 bases, with 9 bases between the two germline ends. CDR1 is GTSNPN and CDR2 is SVGIG in the germline V gene (reference sequence). CDR3: CAWSVADISNQPQHF. In DNA, the CDR3 is TGTGCCTGGAGTGTAGCCGATATTAGCAATCAGCCCCAGCATTTT.

This chain uses TRBV2 with TRBJ1-1; D perhaps matches TRBD1 (6 bases). V was cut by 8 bases and J by 0 bases, with 10 bases left in between. Germline loops: CDR1 SNHLY, CDR2 FYNNEI. The CDR3 loop spans 13 amino acids. This CDR3 is CASGGRMNTEAFF. In nucleotides, the CDR3 is TGTGCCAGCGGGGGGCGCATGAACACTGAAGCTTTCTTT. Using reference TRBV2 and TRBJ1-1 for the parts outside the CDR3, the full variable domain is EPEVTQTPSHQVTQMGQEVILRCVPISNHLYFYWYRQILGQKVEFLVSFYNNEISEKSEIFDDQFSVERPDGSNFTLKIRSTKLEDSAMYFCASGGRMNTEAFFGQGTRLTVV.

The chain is built from TRBV11-2 and TRBJ2-1; a weak D match, TRBD2 (5 bases). Germline V gives CDR1 SGHAT, CDR2 FQNNGV. This CDR3 has 13 amino acids. Trimming shortened V by 2 bases and J by 8 bases, and 10 bases separated the two germline ends. CDR3 coding DNA: TGTGCCAGCAGCTTAAACCACGGGGATGAGCAGTTCTTC. It specifies CASSLNHGDEQFF.

The chain carries TRBV5-4 and TRBJ1-1; D call uncertain. Looked up from germline, CDR1 is SGHNT and CDR2 is YYREEE (reference sequence). The CDR3 is 13 residues long. V lost 3 bases and J 1 base, leaving 7 bases between the germline ends. The CDR3: CASSWARNTEAFF. The CDR3 bases are TGTGCCAGCAGCTGGGCGAGGAACACTGAAGCTTTCTTT.

The J gene is TRBJ1-2, the V gene TRBV10-3, with D possibly being TRBD1 (6 bases). The germline V gene has CDR1 ENHRY and CDR2 SYGVKD. The CDR3 extends over 13 amino acids. V lost 4 bases and J 4 bases, leaving 10 bases between the germline ends. DNA for the CDR3: TGTGCCATCAGTGCTGAAGGGGGCTATGGCTACACCTTC. Translating gives CAISAEGGYGYTF.

CDR3 in DNA: TGTGCCAGCAGCGCGGCATGGCAGTGGAATGAGCAGTTCTTC. It yields the protein CASSAAWQWNEQFF. This chain connects TRBV5-4 to TRBJ2-1, with no clear D. There are 14 residues in the CDR3. Germline lookup yields CDR1 SGHNT and CDR2 YYREEE (reference sequence). Trimming removed 4 bases from V and 7 bases from J, with 15 bases in between.

The chain has TRBV7-8 and TRBJ2-3, with 12 bases lining up with TRBD2. Germline V gene lookup returns CDR1 SGHVS and CDR2 FQNEAQ. This CDR3 comprises 16 residues. V shed 2 bases, J shed 0 bases, and the junction held 0 bases outside the gene matches. CDR3 coding DNA: TGTGCCAGCAGCTTACTAGCGGGAGGGAGCACAGATACGCAGTATTTT. It is translated as CASSLLAGGSTDTQYF.

The chain carries TRBV10-1 and TRBJ2-7, with D perhaps assigned TRBD1 or TRBD2 (5 bases each). The CDR3 has 13 residues. Germline V gives CDR1 WNHNN, CDR2 SYGVQD (reference sequence). The V end lost 8 bases, the J end lost 2 bases, and 13 bases lay between the germline ends. The CDR3 DNA sequence: TGCGCCAGCGGGGACGGACCCCCCTACGAGCAGTACTTC. Encoded protein: CASGDGPPYEQYF.

CDR3 nucleotides: TGTGCCAGTAGTATGATCCCGGGACAGGTCTCTGGAGGATATGGCTACACCTTC. Its translation is CASSMIPGQVSGGYGYTF. This chain links TRBV19 with TRBJ1-2, with TRBD1 identical over 8 bases. The ends lost 3 bases at V and 5 bases at J; junction bases unmatched: 17. From germline, CDR1 is LNHDA and CDR2 SQIVND (reference sequence). The length of the CDR3 is 18 residues.

The chain has TRBV7-9 and TRBJ1-1, with 8 bases identical to TRBD1. From germline, CDR1 is SEHNR and CDR2 FQNEAQ (reference sequence). The CDR3 is 13 amino acids. V was pared by 6 bases and J by 3 bases, with 3 bases of the junction left unmatched. CDR3 region: CASRVDRDTEAFF. DNA of the CDR3: TGTGCCAGCAGAGTGGACAGGGACACTGAAGCTTTCTTT.